This T cell receptor (beta chain) was sequenced for a study of blood T cell repertoires in COVID-19. Whole-study context: From the United States, Italy and Spain came samples of acute and convalescent COVID-19.

In the original analysis: Estimation of nucleated cell counts relied on the amplification of reference gene primers. Generated by immunoSEQ multiplex PCR, the TCRdb table keeps only in-frame clones and is missing some. V and J calls plus clone size are reproduced from that table; the DNA served to infer D and trimming. The data hold roughly 150,000 clones, with roughly four fifths observed a single time. Specimen: peripheral blood. The origin of this receptor is a human donor in a cohort sampled during active COVID-19.

CDR3 loop: CAIGQGAGRGEKLFF. In DNA, the CDR3 is TGTGCCATTGGACAGGGGGCGGGGAGAGGTGAAAAACTGTTTTTT. V and J are TRBV19 and TRBJ1-4, with 11 bases that match TRBD1. The J segment lost 7 bases and the V segment lost 10 bases, leaving 11 bases of the junction unmatched. Germline V lookup: CDR1 LNHDA, CDR2 SQIVND (reference sequence). The CDR3 has 15 amino acids.